This TCR beta chain derives from a study of cytomegalovirus exposure and HLA in healthy donors. V was trimmed by 8 bases and J by 0 bases, leaving 8 bases between them. Germline CDR1 and CDR2: DFQATT and SNEGSKA (reference sequence). The CDR3 runs to 11 residues. PCR used 60 Vbeta primers and 13 Jbeta primers. The assay was immunoSEQ multiplex PCR, and TCRdb's table has in-frame clones only and misses some. This table holds roughly 260,000 clones, roughly 86% found once. This sequence joins TRBV20-1 and TRBJ2-7; D not resolved. Sequencing used PBMCs. The sequence came from a woman between 40 and 55 years old in good health and CMV-seropositive. In DNA form, the CDR3 reads TGCAGTCGCGCGGACTCCTACGAGCAGTACTTC. It translates to CSRADSYEQYF.